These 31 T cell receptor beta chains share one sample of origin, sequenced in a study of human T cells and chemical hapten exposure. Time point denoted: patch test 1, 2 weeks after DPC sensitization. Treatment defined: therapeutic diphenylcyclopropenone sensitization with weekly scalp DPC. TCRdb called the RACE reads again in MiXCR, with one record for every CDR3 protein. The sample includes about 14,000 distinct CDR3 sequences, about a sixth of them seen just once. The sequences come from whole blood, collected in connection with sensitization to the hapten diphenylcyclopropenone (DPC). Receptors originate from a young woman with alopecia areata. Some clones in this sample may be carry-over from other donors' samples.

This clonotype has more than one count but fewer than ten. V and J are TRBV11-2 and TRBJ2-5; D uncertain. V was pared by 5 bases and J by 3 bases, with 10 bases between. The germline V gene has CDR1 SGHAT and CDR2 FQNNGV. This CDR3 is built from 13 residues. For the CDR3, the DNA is TGTGCCAGCAGCAGAGCCCCTAAAGAGACCCAGTACTTC. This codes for CASSRAPKETQYF.

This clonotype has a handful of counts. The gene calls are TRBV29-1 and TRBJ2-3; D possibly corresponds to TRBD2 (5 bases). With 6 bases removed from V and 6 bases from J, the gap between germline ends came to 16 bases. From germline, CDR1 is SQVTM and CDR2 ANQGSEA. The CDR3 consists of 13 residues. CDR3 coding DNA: TGCAGCGTCGAACCGGGATTCTCGGATACGCAGTATTTT. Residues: CSVEPGFSDTQYF.

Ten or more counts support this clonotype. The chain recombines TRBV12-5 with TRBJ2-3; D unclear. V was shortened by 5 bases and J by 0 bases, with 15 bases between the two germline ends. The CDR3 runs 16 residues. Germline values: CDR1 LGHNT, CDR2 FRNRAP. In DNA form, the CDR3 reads TGTGCTAGTGGTCCCGGCGTTAGCCAGAGCACAGATACGCAGTATTTT. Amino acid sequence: CASGPGVSQSTDTQYF.

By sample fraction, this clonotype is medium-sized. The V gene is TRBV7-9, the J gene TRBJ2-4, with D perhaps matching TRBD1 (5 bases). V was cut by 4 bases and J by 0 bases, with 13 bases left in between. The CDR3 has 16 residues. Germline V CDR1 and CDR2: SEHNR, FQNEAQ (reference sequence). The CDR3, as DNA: TGTGCCAGCAGCTCCGACAGAATATTAGCCAAAAACATTCAGTACTTC. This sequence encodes CASSSDRILAKNIQYF.

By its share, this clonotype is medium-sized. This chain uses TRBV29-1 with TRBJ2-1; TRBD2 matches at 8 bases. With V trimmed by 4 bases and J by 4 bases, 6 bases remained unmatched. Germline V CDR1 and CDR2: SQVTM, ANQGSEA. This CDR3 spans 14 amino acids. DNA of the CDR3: TGCAGCGTTGGAACTAGCGGATATTACAATGAGCAGTTCTTC. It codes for CSVGTSGYYNEQFF.

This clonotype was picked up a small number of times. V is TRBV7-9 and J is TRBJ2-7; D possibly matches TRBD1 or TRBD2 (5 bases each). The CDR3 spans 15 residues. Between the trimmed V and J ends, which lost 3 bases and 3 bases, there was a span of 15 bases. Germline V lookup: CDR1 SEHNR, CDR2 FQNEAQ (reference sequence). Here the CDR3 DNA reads TGTGCCAGCAGCTTGACCGGGGCAATCGGCTACGAGCAGTACTTC. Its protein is CASSLTGAIGYEQYF.

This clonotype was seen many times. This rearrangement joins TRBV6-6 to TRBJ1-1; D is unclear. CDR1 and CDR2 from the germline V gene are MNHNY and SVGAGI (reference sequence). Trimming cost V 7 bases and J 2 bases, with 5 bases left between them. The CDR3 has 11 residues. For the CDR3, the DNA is TGTGCCAGCACCTTAAACACTGAAGCTTTCTTT. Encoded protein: CASTLNTEAFF.

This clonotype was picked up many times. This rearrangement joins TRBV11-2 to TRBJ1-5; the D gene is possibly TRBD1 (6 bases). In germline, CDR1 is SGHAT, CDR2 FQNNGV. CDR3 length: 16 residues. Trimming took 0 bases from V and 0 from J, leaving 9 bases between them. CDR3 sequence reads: CASSLDGRGSNQPQHF. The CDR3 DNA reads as TGTGCCAGCAGCTTAGATGGCAGGGGTAGCAATCAGCCCCAGCATTTT.

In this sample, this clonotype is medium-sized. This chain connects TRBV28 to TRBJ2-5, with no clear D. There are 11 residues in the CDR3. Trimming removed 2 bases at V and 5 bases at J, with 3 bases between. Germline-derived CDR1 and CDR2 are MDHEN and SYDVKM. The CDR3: CASSLVETQYF. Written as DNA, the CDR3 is TGTGCCAGCAGTTTAGTGGAGACCCAGTACTTC.

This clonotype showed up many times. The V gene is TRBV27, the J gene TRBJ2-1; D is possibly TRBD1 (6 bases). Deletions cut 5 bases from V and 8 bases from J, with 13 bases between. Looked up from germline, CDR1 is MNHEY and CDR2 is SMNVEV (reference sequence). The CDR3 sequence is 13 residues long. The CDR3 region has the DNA TGTGCCAGCAGTGGGGGCCTACACGATGAGCAGTTCTTC. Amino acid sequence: CASSGGLHDEQFF.

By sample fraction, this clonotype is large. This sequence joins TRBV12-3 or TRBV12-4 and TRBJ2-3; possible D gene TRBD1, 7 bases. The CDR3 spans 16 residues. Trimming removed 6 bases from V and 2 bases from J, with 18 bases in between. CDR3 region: CASSPPGGLSTDTQYF. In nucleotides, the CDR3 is TGTGCCAGCAGCCCACCAGGGGGACTTTCCACAGATACGCAGTATTTT.

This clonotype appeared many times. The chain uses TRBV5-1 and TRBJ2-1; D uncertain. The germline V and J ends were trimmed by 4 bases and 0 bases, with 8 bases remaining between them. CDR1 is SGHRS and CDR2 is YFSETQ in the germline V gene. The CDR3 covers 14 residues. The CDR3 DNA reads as TGCGCCAGCAGCGGAAAGGGCTCCTACAATGAGCAGTTCTTC. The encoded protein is CASSGKGSYNEQFF.

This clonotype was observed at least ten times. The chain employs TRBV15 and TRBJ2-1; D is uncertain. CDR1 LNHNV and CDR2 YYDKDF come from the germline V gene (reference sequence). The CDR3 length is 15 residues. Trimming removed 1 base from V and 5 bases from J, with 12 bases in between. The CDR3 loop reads CATSRVGDRNNEQFF. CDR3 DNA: TGTGCCACCAGCAGAGTAGGAGATAGGAACAATGAGCAGTTCTTC.

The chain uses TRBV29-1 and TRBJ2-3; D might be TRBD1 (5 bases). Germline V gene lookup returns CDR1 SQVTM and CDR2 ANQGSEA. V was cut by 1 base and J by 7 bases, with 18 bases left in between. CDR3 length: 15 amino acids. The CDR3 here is CSVEGVRGFANTQYF. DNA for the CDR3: TGCAGCGTTGAAGGAGTAAGGGGATTCGCAAATACGCAGTATTTT.

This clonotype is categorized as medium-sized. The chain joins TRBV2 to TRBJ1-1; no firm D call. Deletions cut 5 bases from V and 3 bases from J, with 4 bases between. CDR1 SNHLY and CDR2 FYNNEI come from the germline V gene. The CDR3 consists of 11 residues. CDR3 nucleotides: TGTGCCAGCAGTTGGGACACTGAAGCTTTCTTT. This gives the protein CASSWDTEAFF.

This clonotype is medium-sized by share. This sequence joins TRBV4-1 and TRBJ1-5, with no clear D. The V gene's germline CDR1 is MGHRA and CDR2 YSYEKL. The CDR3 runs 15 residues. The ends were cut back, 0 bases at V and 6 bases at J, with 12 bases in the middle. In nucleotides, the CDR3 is TGCGCCAGCAGCCAAGAAGGGATCCGAGGTCAGCCCCAGCATTTT. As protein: CASSQEGIRGQPQHF.

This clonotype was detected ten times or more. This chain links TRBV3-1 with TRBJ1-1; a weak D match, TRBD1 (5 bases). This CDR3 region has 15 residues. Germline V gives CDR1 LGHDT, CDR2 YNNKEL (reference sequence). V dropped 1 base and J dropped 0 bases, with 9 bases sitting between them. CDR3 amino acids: CASSQVGLMNTEAFF. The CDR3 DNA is TGTGCCAGCAGCCAAGTGGGGCTCATGAACACTGAAGCTTTCTTT.

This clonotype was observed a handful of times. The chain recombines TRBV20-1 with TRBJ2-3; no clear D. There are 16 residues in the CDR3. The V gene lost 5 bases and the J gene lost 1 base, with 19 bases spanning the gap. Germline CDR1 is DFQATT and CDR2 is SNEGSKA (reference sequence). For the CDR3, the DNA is TGCAGTGCTTATACGGGCCAGAAATCGGGCACAGATACGCAGTATTTT. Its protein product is CSAYTGQKSGTDTQYF.

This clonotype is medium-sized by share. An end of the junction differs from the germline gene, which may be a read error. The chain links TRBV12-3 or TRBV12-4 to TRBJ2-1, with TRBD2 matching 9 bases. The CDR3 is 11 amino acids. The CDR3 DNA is TGTGCCAGCAGCATTAGCGGGAGCCCTATCTTC. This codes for CASSISGSPIF.

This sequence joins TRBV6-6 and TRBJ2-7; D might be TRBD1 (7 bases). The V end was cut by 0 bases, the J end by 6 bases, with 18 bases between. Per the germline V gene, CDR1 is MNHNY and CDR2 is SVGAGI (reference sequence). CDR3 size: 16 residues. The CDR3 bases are TGTGCCAGCAGTTACTCGGAGGGGGCCCTACTCGGCGAGCAGTACGTC. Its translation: CASSYSEGALLGEQYV.

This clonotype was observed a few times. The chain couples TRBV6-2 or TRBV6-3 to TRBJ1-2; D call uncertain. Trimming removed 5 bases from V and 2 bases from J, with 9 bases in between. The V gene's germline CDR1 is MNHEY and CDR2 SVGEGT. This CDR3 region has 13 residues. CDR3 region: CASSVDINYGYTF. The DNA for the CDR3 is TGTGCCAGCAGTGTAGACATAAACTATGGCTACACCTTC.

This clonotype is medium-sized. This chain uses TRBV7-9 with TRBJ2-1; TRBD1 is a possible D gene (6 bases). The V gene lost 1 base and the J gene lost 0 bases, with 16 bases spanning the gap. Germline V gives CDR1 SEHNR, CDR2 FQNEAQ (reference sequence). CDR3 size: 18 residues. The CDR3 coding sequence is TGTGCCAGCAGCTTAGGGGGATGGACAGCGTTCTCCTACAATGAGCAGTTCTTC. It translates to CASSLGGWTAFSYNEQFF.

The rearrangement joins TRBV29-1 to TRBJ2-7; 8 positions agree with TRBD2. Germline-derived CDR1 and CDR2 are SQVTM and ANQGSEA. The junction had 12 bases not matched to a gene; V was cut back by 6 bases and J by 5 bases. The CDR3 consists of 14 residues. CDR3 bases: TGCAGCGTCGGAGGTAGGACGGGAGGGAACGAGCAGTACTTC. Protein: CSVGGRTGGNEQYF.

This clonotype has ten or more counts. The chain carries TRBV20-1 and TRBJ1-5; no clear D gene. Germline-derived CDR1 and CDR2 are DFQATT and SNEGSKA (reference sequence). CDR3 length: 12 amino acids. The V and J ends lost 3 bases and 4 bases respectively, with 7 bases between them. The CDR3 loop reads CSASSGNQPQHF. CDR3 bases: TGCAGTGCTAGTTCCGGGAATCAGCCCCAGCATTTT.

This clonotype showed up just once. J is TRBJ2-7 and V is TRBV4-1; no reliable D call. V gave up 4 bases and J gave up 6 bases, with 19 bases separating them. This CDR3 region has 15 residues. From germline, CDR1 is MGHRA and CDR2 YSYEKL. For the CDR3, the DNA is TGCGCCAGCAGCCCCATCCTTGGGCAGGAACGCGAGCAGTACTTC. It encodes CASSPILGQEREQYF.

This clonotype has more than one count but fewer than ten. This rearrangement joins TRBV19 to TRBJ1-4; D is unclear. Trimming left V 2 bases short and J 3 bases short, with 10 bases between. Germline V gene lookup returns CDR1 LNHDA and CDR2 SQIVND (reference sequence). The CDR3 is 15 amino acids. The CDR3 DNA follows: TGTGCCAGTAGTATATCGGCTTTGGCTAATGAAAAACTGTTTTTT. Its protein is CASSISALANEKLFF.

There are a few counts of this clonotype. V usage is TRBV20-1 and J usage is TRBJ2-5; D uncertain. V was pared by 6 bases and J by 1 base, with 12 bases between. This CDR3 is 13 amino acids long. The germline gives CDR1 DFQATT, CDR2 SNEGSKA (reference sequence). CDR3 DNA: TGCAGTGCCAAAGATGGGGTCCAAGAGACCCAGTACTTC. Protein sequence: CSAKDGVQETQYF.

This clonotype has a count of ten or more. DNA for the CDR3: TGTGCCAGCCGAGCACAGGGACGCACAGATACGCAGTATTTT. Amino acid sequence: CASRAQGRTDTQYF. J is TRBJ2-3 and V is TRBV19; TRBD1 might be the D (6 bases). V shed 9 bases and J shed 1 base, with 14 bases lying between them. CDR3 length equals 14 residues. CDR1 is LNHDA and CDR2 is SQIVND in the germline V gene (reference sequence). The whole variable domain, filled in from reference TRBV19 and TRBJ2-3, reads DGGITQSPKYLFRKEGQNVTLSCEQNLNHDAMYWYRQDPGQGLRLIYYSQIVNDFQKGDIAEGYSVSREKKESFPLTVTSAQKNPTAFYLCASRAQGRTDTQYFGPGTRLTVL.

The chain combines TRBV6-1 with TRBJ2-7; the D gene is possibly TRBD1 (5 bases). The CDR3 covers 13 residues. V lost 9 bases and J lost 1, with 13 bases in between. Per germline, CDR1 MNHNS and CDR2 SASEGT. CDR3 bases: TGTGCCAGAAGGGCTACAGGATCCTACGAGCAGTACGTC. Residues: CARRATGSYEQYV.

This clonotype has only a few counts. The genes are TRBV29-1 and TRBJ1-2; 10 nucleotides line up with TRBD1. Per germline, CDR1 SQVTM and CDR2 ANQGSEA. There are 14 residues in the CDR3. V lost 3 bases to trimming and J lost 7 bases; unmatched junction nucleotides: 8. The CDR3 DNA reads TGCAGCGTTGATCTGGGACAGGGGTCTGGTGGCTACACCTTC. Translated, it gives CSVDLGQGSGGYTF. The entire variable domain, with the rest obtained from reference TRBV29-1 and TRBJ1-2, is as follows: SAVISQKPSRDICQRGTSLTIQCQVDSQVTMMFWYRQQPGQSLTLIATANQGSEATYESGFVIDKFPISRPNLTFSTLTVSNMSPEDSSIYLCSVDLGQGSGGYTFGSGTRLTVV.

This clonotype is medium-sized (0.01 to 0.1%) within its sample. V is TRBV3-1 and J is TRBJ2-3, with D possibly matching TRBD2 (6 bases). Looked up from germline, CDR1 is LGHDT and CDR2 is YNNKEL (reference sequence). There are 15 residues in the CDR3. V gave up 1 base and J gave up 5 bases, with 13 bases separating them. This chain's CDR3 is CASSQVSGGGDTQYF. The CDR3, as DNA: TGTGCCAGCAGCCAAGTTTCCGGGGGAGGAGATACGCAGTATTTT.